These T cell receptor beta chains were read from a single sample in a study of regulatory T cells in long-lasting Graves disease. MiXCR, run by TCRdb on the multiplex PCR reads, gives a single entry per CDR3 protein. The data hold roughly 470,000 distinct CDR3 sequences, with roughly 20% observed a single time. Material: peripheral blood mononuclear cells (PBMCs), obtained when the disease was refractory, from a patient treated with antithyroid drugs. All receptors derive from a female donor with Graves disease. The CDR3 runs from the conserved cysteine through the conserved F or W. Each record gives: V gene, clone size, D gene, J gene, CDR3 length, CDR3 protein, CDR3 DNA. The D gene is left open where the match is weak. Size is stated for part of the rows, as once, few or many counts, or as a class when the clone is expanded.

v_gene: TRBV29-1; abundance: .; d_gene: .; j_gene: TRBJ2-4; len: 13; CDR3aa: CSVEGKAKNIQYF; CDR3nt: TGCAGCGTTGAAGGGAAAGCCAAAAACATTCAGTACTTC
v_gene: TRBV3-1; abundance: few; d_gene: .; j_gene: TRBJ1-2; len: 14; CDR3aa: CASSQEAVPYGYTF; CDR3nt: TGTGCCAGCAGCCAAGAGGCAGTCCCCTATGGCTACACCTTC
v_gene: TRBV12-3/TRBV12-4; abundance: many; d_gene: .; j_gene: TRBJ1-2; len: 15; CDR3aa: CASSPRTLLYYGYTF; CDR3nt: TGTGCCAGCAGTCCAAGGACCCTCCTTTACTATGGCTACACCTTC
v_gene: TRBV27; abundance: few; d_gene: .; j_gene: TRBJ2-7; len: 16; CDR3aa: CASNLSGGGGVYEQYF; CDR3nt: TGTGCCAGCAATTTATCGGGGGGCGGAGGGGTCTACGAGCAGTACTTC
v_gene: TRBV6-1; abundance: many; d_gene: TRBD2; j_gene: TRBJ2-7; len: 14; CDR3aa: CASGEGLGVYEQYF; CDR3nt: TGTGCCAGCGGCGAAGGACTAGGAGTCTACGAGCAGTACTTC
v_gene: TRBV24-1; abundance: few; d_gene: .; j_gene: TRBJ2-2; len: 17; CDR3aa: CATSSNEAGRNTGELFF; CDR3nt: TGTGCCACCAGTTCTAATGAGGCGGGACGAAACACCGGGGAGCTGTTTTTT
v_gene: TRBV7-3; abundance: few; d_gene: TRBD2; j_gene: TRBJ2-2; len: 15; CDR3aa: CASSLMSSGTGELFF; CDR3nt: TGTGCCAGCAGCTTAATGAGTAGCGGGACCGGGGAGCTGTTTTTT
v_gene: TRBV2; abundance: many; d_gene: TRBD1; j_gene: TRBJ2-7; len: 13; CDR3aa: CASHGDRGYEQYF; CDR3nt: TGTGCCAGTCACGGGGACAGGGGCTACGAGCAGTACTTC
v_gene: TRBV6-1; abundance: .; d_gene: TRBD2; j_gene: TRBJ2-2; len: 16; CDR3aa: CACQQGASGWIGELFF; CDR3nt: TGTGCCTGCCAGCAGGGAGCTAGCGGGTGGATCGGGGAGCTGTTTTTT
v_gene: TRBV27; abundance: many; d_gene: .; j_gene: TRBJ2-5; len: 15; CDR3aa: CASSLYGQGQETQYF; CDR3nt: TGTGCCAGCAGTTTATATGGGCAGGGTCAGGAGACCCAGTACTTC
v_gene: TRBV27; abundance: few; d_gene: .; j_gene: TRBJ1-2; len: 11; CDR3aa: CASKWNYGYTF; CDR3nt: TGTGCCAGCAAATGGAACTATGGCTACACCTTC
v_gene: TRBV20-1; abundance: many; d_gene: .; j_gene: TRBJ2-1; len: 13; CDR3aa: CSARERSGFEQFF; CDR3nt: TGCAGTGCTAGGGAGCGTTCGGGTTTTGAGCAGTTCTTC
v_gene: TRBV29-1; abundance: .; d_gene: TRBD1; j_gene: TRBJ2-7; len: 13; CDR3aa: CSVRDRSSYEQYF; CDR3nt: TGCAGCGTTCGGGACAGGAGCTCCTACGAGCAGTACTTC
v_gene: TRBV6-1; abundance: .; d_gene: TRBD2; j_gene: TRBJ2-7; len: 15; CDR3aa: CASRLLAGGPHEQYF; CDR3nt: TGTGCCAGCAGACTCCTAGCGGGAGGGCCGCACGAGCAGTACTTC
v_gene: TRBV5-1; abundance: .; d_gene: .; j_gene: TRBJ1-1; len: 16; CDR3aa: CASSSGGAGVNTEAFF; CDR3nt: TGCGCCAGCAGCTCCGGAGGGGCAGGGGTGAACACTGAAGCTTTCTTT
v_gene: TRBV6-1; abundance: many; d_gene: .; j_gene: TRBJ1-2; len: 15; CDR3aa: CASSAVVGSFYGYTF; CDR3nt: TGTGCCAGCAGCGCCGTGGTAGGGAGCTTCTATGGCTACACCTTC